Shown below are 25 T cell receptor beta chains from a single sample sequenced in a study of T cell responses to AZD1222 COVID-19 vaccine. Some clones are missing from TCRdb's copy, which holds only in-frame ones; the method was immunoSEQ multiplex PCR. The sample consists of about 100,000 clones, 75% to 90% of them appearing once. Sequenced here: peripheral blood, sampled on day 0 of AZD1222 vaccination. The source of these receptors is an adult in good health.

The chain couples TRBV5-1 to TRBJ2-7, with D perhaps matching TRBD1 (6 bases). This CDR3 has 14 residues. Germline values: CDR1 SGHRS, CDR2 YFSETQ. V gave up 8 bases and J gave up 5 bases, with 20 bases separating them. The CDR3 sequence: CASRAGDTGNEQYF. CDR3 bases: TGCGCCAGTAGAGCTGGGGACACGGGCAACGAGCAGTACTTC. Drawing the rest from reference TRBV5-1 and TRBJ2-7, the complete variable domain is KAGVTQTPRYLIKTRGQQVTLSCSPISGHRSVSWYQQTPGQGLQFLFEYFSETQRNKGNFPGRFSGRQFSNSRSEMNVSTLELGDSALYLCASRAGDTGNEQYFGPGTRLTVT.

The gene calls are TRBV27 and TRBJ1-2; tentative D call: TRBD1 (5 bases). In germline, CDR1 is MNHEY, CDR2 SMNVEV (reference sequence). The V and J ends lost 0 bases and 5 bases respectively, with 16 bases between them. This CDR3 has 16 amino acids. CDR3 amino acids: CASSLSGRPGGYGYTF. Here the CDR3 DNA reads TGTGCCAGCAGTTTATCGGGCAGGCCCGGGGGTTATGGCTACACCTTC.

In DNA form, the CDR3 reads TGTGCCAGTAGGAACACAGGGACACTCTTCTATGGCTACACCTTC. Its translation is CASRNTGTLFYGYTF. This sequence joins TRBV19 and TRBJ1-2; tentative D call: TRBD1 (6 bases). The CDR3 totals 15 residues. Deletions cut 6 bases from V and 4 bases from J, with 18 bases between. Germline-derived CDR1 and CDR2 are LNHDA and SQIVND (reference sequence).

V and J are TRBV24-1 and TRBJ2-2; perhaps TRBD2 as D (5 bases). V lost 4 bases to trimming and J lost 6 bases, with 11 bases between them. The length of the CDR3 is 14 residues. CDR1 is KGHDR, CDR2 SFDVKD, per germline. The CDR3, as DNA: TGTGCCACCAGTGACCGATCCGGGGCCGGGGAGCTGTTTTTT. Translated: CATSDRSGAGELFF.

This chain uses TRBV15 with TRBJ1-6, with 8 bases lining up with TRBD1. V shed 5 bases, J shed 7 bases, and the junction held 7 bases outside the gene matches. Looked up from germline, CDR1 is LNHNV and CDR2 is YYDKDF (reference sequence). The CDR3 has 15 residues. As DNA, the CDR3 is TGTGCCACCAGCGGGAGGACAGGGCCCAATTCACCCCTCCACTTT. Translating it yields CATSGRTGPNSPLHF.

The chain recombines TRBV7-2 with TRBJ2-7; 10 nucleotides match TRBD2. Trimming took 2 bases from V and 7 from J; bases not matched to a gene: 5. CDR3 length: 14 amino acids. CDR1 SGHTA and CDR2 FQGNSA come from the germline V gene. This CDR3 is CASSLNLAGVEQYF. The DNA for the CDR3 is TGTGCCAGCAGCTTAAACCTAGCGGGAGTTGAGCAGTACTTC.

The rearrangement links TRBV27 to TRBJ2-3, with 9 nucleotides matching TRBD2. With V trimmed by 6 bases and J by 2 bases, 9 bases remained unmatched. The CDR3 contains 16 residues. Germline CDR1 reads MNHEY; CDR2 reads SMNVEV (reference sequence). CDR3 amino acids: CASSPMSGRITDTQYF. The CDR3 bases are TGTGCCAGCAGCCCGATGAGCGGGAGGATCACAGATACGCAGTATTTT.

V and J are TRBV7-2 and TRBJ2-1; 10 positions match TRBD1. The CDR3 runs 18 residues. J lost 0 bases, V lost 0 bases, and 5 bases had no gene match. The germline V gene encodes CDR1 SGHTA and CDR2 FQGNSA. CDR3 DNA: TGTGCCAGCAGCTTAGCGCCGGACAGGGGGAGCTCCTACAATGAGCAGTTCTTC. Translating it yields CASSLAPDRGSSYNEQFF.

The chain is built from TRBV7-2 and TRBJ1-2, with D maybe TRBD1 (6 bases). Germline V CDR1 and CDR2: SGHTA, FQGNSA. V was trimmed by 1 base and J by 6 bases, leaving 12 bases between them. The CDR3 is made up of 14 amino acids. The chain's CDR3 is CASSLGDGTHGYTF. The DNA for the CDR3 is TGTGCCAGCAGCTTAGGAGACGGGACACATGGCTACACCTTC.

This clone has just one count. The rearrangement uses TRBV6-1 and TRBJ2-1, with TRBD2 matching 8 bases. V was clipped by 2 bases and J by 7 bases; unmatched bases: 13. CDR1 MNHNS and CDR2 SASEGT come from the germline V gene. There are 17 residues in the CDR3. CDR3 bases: TGTGCCAGCAGTGAAACTAGCGGAGGGGGGCCCGGGAATGAGCAGTTCTTC. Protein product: CASSETSGGGPGNEQFF.

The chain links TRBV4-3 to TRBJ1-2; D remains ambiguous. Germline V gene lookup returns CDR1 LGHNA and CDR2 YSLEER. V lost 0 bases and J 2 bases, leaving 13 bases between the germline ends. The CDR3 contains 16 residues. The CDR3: CASSQDSREPNYGYTF. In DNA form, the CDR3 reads TGCGCCAGCAGCCAAGATAGCCGGGAGCCCAACTATGGCTACACCTTC.

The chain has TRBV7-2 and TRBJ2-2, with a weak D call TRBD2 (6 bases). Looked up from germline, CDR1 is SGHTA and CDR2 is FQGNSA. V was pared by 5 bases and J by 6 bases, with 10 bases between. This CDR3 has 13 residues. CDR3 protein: CASSPKRAGELFF. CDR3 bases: TGTGCCAGCAGCCCAAAGCGGGCCGGGGAGCTGTTTTTT.

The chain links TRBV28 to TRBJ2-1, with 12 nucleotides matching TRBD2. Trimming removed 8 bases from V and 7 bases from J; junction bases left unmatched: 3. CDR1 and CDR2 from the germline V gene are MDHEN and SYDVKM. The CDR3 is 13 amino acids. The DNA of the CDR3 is TGTGCCAGCCGACTAGCGGGAGCTAATGAGCAGTTCTTC. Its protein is CASRLAGANEQFF.

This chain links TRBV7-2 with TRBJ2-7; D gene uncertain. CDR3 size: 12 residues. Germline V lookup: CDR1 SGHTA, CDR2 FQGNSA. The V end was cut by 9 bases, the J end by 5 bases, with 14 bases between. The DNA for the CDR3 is TGTGCCAGTAACTCCTATGGGGACGAGCAGTACTTC. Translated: CASNSYGDEQYF. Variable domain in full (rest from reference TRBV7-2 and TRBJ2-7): GAGVSQSPSNKVTEKGKDVELRCDPISGHTALYWYRQSLGQGLEFLIYFQGNSAPDKSGLPSDRFSAERTGGSVSTLTIQRTQQEDSAVYLCASNSYGDEQYFGPGTRLTVT.

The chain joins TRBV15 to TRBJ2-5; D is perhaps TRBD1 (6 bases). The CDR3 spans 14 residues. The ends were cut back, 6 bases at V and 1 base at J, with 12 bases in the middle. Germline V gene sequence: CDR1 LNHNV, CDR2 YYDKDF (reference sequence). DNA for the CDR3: TGTGCCACCAGTCAGAACAGGGCCCAAGAGACCCAGTACTTC. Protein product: CATSQNRAQETQYF.

This CDR3 reads CASSYATGDYGYTF. Here the CDR3 DNA reads TGTGCCAGCAGTTACGCGACCGGGGACTATGGCTACACCTTC. The rearrangement joins TRBV6-6 to TRBJ1-2; D call uncertain. V was clipped by 2 bases and J by 3 bases, with 10 bases between them. Germline CDR1 reads MNHNY; CDR2 reads SVGAGI (reference sequence). CDR3 length: 14 amino acids.

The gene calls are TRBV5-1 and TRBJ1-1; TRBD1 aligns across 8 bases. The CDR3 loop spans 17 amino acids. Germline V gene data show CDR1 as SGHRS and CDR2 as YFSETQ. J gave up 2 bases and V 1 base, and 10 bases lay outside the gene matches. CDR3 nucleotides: TGCGCCAGCAGCTTGACCTTAAGACAGGGGCCCAACACTGAAGCTTTCTTT. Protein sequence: CASSLTLRQGPNTEAFF.

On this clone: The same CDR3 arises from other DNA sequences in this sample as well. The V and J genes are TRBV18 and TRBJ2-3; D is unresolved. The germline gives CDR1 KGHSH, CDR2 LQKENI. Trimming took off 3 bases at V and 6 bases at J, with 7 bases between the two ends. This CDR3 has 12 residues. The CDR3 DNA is TGTGCCAGCTCACCCCTCAGGGATACGCAGTATTTT. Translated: CASSPLRDTQYF. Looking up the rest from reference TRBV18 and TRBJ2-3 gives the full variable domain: NAGVMQNPRHLVRRRGQEARLRCSPMKGHSHVYWYRQLPEEGLKFMVYLQKENIIDESGMPKERFSAEFPKEGPSILRIQQVVRGDSAAYFCASSPLRDTQYFGPGTRLTVL.

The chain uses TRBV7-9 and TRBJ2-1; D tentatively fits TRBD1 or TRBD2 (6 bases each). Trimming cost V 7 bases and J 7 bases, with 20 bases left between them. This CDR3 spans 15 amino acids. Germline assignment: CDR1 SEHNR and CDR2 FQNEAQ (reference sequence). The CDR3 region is CASTHFRGRGNEQFF. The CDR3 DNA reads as TGTGCCAGCACCCATTTTCGGGGGCGAGGGAATGAGCAGTTCTTC.

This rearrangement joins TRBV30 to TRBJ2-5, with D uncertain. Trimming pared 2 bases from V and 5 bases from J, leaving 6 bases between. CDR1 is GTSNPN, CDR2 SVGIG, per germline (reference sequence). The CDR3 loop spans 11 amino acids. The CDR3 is CAWSTLETQYF. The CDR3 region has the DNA TGTGCCTGGAGTACCCTGGAGACCCAGTACTTC.

CDR3 DNA sequence: TGTGCCACGTCGGGGCCGTCTAGCACAGATACGCAGTATTTT. Encoded protein: CATSGPSSTDTQYF. The chain carries TRBV24-1 and TRBJ2-3; D possibly matches TRBD1 or TRBD2 (5 bases each). The CDR3 length is 14 residues. CDR1 and CDR2 from the germline V gene are KGHDR and SFDVKD. Between the trimmed V and J ends, which lost 10 bases and 0 bases, there was a span of 13 bases.

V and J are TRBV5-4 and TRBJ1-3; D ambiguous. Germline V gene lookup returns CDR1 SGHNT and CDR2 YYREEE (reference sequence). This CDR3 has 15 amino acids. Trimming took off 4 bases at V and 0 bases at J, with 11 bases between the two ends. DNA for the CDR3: TGTGCCAGCAGCACCGACACTATCTCTGGAAACACCATATATTTT. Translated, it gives CASSTDTISGNTIYF.

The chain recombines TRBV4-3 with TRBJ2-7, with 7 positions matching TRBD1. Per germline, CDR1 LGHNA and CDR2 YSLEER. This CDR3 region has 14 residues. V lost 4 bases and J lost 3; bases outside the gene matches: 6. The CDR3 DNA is TGCGCCAGCAGCCGGGAGACAGGGAGCTACGAGCAGTACTTC. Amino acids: CASSRETGSYEQYF.

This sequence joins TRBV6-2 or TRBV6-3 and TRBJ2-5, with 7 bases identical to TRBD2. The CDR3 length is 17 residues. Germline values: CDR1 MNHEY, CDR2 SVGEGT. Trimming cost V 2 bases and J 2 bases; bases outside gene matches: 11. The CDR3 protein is CASSYRYSLGGQETQYF. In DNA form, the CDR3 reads TGTGCCAGCAGTTACCGGTACTCTCTCGGGGGGCAAGAGACCCAGTACTTC.

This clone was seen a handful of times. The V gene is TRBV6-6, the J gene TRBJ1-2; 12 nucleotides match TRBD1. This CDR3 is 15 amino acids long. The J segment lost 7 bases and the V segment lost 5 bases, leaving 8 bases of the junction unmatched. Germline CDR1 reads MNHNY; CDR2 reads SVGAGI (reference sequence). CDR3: CASSTGTGGNRGYTF. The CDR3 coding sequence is TGTGCCAGCAGTACCGGGACAGGGGGCAATCGTGGCTACACCTTC.